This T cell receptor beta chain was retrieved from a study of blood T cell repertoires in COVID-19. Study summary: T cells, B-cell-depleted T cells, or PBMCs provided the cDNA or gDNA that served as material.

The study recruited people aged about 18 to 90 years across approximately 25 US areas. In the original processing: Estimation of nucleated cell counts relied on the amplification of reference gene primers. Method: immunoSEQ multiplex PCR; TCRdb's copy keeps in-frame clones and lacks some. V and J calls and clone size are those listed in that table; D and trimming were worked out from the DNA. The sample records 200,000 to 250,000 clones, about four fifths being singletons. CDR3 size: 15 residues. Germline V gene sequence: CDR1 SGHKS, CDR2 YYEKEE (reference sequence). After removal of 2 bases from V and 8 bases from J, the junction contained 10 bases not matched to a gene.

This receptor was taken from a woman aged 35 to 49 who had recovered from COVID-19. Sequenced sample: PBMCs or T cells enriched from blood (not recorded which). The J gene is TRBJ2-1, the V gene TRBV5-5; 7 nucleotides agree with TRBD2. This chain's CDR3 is CASSFGGSPYDEQFF. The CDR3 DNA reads TGTGCCAGCAGCTTCGGCGGGAGCCCTTACGATGAGCAGTTCTTC. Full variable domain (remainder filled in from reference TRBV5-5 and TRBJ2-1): DAGVTQSPTHLIKTRGQQVTLRCSPISGHKSVSWYQQVLGQGPQFIFQYYEKEERGRGNFPDRFSARQFPNYSSELNVNALLLGDSALYLCASSFGGSPYDEQFFGPGTRLTVL.